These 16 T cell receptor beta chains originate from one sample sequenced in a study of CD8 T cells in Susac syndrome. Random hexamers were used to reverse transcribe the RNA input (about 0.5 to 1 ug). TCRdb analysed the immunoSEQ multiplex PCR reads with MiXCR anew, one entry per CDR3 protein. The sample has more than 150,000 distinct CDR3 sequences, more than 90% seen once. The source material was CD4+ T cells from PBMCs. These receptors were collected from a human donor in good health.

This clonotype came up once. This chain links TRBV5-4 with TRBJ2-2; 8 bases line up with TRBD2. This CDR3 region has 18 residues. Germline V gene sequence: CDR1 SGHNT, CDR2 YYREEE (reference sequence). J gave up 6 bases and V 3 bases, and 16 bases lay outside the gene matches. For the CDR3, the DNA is TGTGCCAGCAGCTCCACCCTTGTACGGGGGGGCCGAGCCGGGGAGCTGTTTTTT. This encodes CASSSTLVRGGRAGELFF.

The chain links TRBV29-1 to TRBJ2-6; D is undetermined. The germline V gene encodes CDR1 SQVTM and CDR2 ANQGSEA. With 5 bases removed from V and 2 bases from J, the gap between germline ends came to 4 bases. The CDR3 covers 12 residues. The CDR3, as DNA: TGCAGCGTTTGGGCTGGGGCCAACGTCCTGACTTTC. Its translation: CSVWAGANVLTF.

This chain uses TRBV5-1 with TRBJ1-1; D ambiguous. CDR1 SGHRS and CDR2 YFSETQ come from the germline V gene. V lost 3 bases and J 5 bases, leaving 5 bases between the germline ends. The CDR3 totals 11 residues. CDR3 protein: CASSSTTEAFF. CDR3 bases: TGCGCCAGCAGCTCGACGACTGAAGCTTTCTTT.

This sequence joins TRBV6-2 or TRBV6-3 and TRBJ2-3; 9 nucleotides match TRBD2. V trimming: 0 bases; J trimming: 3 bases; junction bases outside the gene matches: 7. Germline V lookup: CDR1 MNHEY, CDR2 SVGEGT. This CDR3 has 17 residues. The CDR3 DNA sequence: TGTGCCAGCAGTTACTCCCCTCTAGCGGGGAGGACAGATACGCAGTATTTT. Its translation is CASSYSPLAGRTDTQYF.

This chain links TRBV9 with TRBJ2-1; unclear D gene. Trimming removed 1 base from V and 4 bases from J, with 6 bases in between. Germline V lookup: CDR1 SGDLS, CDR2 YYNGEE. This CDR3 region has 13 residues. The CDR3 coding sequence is TGTGCCAGCAGCGTACACGTTTACAATGAGCAGTTCTTC. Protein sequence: CASSVHVYNEQFF.

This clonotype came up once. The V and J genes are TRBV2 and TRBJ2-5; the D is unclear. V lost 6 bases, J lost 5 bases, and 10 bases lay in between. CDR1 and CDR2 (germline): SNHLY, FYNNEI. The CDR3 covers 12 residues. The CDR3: CASSPGSETQYF. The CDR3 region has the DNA TGTGCCAGCAGCCCGGGCTCGGAGACCCAGTACTTC.

The CDR3 sequence is CSASIRARGGEQYF. In DNA form, the CDR3 reads TGCAGTGCTAGTATAAGGGCCCGCGGGGGCGAGCAGTACTTC. V and J are TRBV20-1 and TRBJ2-7, with 7 bases lining up with TRBD2. The CDR3 sequence is 14 residues long. With V trimmed by 3 bases and J by 6 bases, 11 bases remained unmatched. Looked up from germline, CDR1 is DFQATT and CDR2 is SNEGSKA (reference sequence).

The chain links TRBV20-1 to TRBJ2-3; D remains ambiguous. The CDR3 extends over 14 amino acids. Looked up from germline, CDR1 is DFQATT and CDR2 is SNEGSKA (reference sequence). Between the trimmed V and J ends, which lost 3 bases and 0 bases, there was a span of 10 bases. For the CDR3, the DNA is TGCAGTGCTAGTAACTATCTTAGCACAGATACGCAGTATTTT. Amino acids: CSASNYLSTDTQYF.

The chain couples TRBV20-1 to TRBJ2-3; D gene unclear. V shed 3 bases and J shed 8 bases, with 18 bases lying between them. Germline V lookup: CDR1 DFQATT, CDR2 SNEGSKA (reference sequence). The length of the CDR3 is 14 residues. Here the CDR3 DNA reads TGCAGTGCTAGTCAGTCAGGAGCAGTCGGTACGCAGTATTTT. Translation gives CSASQSGAVGTQYF.

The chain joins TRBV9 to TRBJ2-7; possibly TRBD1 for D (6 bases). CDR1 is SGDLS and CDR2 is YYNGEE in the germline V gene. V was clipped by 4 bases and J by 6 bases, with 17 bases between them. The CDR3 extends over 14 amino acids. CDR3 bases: TGTGCCAGCAGCACGGGGACACCTCCCACCGAGCAGTACTTC. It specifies CASSTGTPPTEQYF.

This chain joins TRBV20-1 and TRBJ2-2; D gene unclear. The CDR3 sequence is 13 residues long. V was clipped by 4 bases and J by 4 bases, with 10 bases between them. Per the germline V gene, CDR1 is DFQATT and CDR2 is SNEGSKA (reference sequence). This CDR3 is CSATPSATGELFF. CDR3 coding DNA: TGCAGTGCTACCCCGTCGGCCACCGGGGAGCTGTTTTTT.

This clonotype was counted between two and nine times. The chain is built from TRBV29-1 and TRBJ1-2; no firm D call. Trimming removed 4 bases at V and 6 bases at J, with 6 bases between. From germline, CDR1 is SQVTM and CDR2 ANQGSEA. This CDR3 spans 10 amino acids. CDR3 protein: CSVGPDGYTF. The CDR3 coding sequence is TGCAGCGTTGGCCCGGATGGCTACACCTTC.

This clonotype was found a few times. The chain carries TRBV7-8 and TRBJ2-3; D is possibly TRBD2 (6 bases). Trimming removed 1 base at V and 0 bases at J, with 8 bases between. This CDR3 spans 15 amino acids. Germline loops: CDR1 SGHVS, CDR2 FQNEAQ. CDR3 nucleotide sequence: TGTGCCAGCAGCTTAGGCGGGGCTAGCACAGATACGCAGTATTTT. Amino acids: CASSLGGASTDTQYF.

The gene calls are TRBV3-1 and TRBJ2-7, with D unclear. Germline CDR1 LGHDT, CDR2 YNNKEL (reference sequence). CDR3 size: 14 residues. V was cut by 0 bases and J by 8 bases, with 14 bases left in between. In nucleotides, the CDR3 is TGTGCCAGCAGCCAAGAGATCGGGCGGAACAAGCAGTACTTC. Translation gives CASSQEIGRNKQYF.

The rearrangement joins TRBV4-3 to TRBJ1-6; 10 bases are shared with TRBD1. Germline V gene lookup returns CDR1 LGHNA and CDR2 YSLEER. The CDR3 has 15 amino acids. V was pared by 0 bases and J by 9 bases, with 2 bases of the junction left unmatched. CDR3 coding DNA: TGCGCCAGCAGCCAAGAAAGGACAGGGGGTTCACCCCTCCACTTT. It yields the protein CASSQERTGGSPLHF.

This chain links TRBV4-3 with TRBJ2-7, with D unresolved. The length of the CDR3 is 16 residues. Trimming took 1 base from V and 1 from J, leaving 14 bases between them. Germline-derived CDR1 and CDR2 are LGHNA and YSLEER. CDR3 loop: CASSQVGGGPSYEQYF. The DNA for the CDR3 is TGCGCCAGCAGCCAAGTTGGCGGTGGCCCATCCTACGAGCAGTACTTC.